Reported below is one T cell receptor (beta chain). These data originate in a study of blood T cell repertoires in COVID-19. On the study more broadly: Donors in the United States, Italy and Spain gave samples during acute or convalescent COVID-19. T cells, B-cell-depleted T cells, or PBMCs provided the cDNA or gDNA that served as material.

Original data processing: Reference gene primers were amplified, and this amplification served to estimate nucleated cell counts. Clones were read by immunoSEQ multiplex PCR, and TCRdb kept only the in-frame ones, dropping some. V and J calls and clone size come straight from that table; D and trimming were deduced from the DNA. The sample holds roughly 60,000 clones, about 80% seen once. Followed longitudinally, the Seattle patients had been enrolled during active infection. The CDR3 is 13 amino acids. CDR1 SGHAT and CDR2 FQNNGV come from the germline V gene. Trimming cost V 5 bases and J 4 bases, with 9 bases left between them.

This TCR was sampled from an elderly man with COVID-19, enrolled during active disease. The genes are TRBV11-2 and TRBJ1-3; D is uncertain. Sequencing was done on a sample of peripheral blood. DNA for the CDR3: TGTGCCAGCAGCCGCACGAGCGGAAACACCATATATTTT. Amino acids: CASSRTSGNTIYF.